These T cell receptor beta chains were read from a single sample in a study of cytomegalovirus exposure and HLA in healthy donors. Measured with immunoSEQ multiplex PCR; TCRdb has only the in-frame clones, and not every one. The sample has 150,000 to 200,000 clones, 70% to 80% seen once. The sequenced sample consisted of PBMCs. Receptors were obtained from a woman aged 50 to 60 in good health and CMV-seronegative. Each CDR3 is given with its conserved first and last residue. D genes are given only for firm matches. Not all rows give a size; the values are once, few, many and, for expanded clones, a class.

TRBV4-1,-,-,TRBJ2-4,CASSQDPRDGIAKNIQYF,TGCGCCAGCAGCCAAGACCCCAGGGATGGGATAGCCAAAAACATTCAGTACTTC
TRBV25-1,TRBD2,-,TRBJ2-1,CASRSGLAGGQGEQFF,TGTGCCAGCCGGTCGGGACTAGCGGGAGGGCAGGGTGAGCAGTTCTTC
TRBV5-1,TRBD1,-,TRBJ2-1,CASKGQPLSSYNEQFF,TGCGCCAGCAAGGGACAGCCGTTAAGCTCCTACAATGAGCAGTTCTTC
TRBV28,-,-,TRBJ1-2,CASSITGHGYTF,TGTGCCAGCAGTATAACAGGGCATGGCTACACCTTC
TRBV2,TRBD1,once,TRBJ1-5,CASSSRTGGNQPQHF,TGTGCCAGCAGTAGTAGGACAGGGGGGAATCAGCCCCAGCATTTT
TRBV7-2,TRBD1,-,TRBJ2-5,CASNNRGGETQYF,TGTGCCAGCAACAACAGGGGTGGAGAGACCCAGTACTTC
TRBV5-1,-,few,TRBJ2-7,CASSFSGARYEQYF,TGCGCCAGCAGCTTTTCAGGGGCCCGCTACGAGCAGTACTTC
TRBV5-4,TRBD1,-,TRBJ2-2,CASSWGDRENTGELFF,TGTGCCAGCAGCTGGGGGGACAGGGAGAACACCGGGGAGCTGTTTTTT
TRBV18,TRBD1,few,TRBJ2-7,CASSPQQGSSYEQYF,TGTGCCAGCTCACCACAACAGGGGAGCTCCTACGAGCAGTACTTC
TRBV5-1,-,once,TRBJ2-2,CASSPEGGAWNTGELFF,TGCGCCAGCAGCCCCGAGGGGGGGGCGTGGAACACCGGGGAGCTGTTTTTT
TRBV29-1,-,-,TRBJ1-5,CSVRTGSNQPQHF,TGCAGCGTCAGAACAGGGAGCAATCAGCCCCAGCATTTT
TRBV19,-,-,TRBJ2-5,CASSIAVQETQYF,TGTGCCAGTAGTATTGCAGTCCAAGAGACCCAGTACTTC
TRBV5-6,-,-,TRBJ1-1,CASSTQMGAGPGAFF,TGTGCCAGCAGCACCCAAATGGGGGCCGGGCCGGGAGCTTTCTTT
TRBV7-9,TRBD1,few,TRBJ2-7,CASSATGAAYEQYF,TGTGCCAGCAGCGCGACAGGGGCCGCCTACGAGCAGTACTTC
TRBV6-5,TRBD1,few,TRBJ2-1,CASSSGTGPFF,TGTGCCAGCAGCTCCGGGACAGGGCCGTTCTTC
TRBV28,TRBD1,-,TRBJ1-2,CASSRTGYGYTF,TGTGCCAGCAGCCGGACAGGTTATGGCTACACCTTC
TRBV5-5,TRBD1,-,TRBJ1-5,CASSHWDRGHQPQHF,TGTGCCAGCAGCCACTGGGACAGGGGACATCAGCCCCAGCATTTT
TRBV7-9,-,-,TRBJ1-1,CASSLVDSNTEAFF,TGTGCCAGCAGCTTAGTCGACTCGAACACTGAAGCTTTCTTT
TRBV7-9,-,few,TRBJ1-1,CASRYSLTEAFF,TGTGCCAGCAGATACAGTCTCACTGAAGCTTTCTTT
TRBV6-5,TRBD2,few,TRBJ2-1,CASSYRGLAVDEQFF,TGTGCCAGCAGTTACCGGGGACTAGCTGTCGATGAGCAGTTCTTC
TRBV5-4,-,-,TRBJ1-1,CASSQMGGTEAFF,TGTGCCAGCAGCCAGATGGGAGGGACTGAAGCTTTCTTT
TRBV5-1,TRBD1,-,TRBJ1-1,CASSRDRGVNTEAFF,TGCGCCAGCAGCCGGGACAGGGGTGTGAACACTGAAGCTTTCTTT
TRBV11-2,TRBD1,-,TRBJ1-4,CASSFLTGQHEKLFF,TGTGCCAGCAGCTTCTTGACAGGGCAGCATGAAAAACTGTTTTTT